This T cell receptor beta chain was sequenced in a study of vaccination effects on CD4 cells after COVID-19. In regard to this clone: Antigen: not known.

Within the ViraFEST assay, antigen-specific CD4+ T cells underwent expansion with viral peptide pools prior to sequencing. With nine to eleven days of culture completed, CD4+ T cells were isolated. According to the study, vaccine recipients showed no prior SARS-CoV-2 infection and negative nucleocapsid antibodies. Days 3 and 7 saw half the medium replaced with IL-2 medium. The method was immunoSEQ multiplex PCR; TCRdb's version includes in-frame clones alone and lacks a portion of them. The sample shows 50,000 or so clones, approximately 79% of them seen only once. V was pared by 4 bases and J by 4 bases, with 0 bases of the junction left unmatched. The CDR3 is made up of 13 amino acids. Germline assignment: CDR1 SGHDT and CDR2 YYEEEE.

This specimen was CD4+ T cells from PBMCs cultured with HCoV-OC43 spike peptides, taken before COVID-19 vaccination. As to subset: HCoV-OC43 spike overlapping peptide pool stimulation. The sequence derives from a human donor who received a COVID-19 vaccine. The chain uses TRBV5-6 and TRBJ2-3; 10 bases fit TRBD1. CDR3 protein: CASSGTGADTQYF. The CDR3 DNA follows: TGTGCCAGCAGCGGGACAGGGGCAGATACGCAGTATTTT. Full variable domain (missing parts from reference TRBV5-6 and TRBJ2-3): DAGVTQSPTHLIKTRGQQVTLRCSPKSGHDTVSWYQQALGQGPQFIFQYYEEEERQRGNFPDRFSGHQFPNYSSELNVNALLLGDSALYLCASSGTGADTQYFGPGTRLTVL.